This T cell receptor beta chain was recorded in a study of cytomegalovirus exposure and HLA in healthy donors. Germline V CDR1 and CDR2: LNHDA, SQIVND (reference sequence). This CDR3 region has 15 residues. The V end lost 2 bases, the J end lost 9 bases, and 19 bases lay between the germline ends. The table lists this clone with a count of one. This PCR relied on a set of 60 Vbeta primers and 13 Jbeta primers. Only in-frame clones appear in the TCRdb table, and some are missing; sequencing was by immunoSEQ multiplex PCR. Of 42,000 or so clones listed, roughly half are singletons. The rearrangement links TRBV19 to TRBJ2-5; tentatively, D is TRBD1 (6 bases). The source of this sequence is a human donor in good health. Sequencing was carried out using PBMCs. Here the CDR3 DNA reads TGTGCCAGTAGTATATTTTACGGCCCCGAGGGGGCCCAGTACTTC. It is translated as CASSIFYGPEGAQYF. Full variable domain (rest looked up from reference TRBV19 and TRBJ2-5): DGGITQSPKYLFRKEGQNVTLSCEQNLNHDAMYWYRQDPGQGLRLIYYSQIVNDFQKGDIAEGYSVSREKKESFPLTVTSAQKNPTAFYLCASSIFYGPEGAQYFGPGTRLLVL.